These 10 T cell receptor beta chains were all obtained from the same sample, sequenced in a study of T-cell reconstitution after alpha-beta-depleted transplantation in children. The authors prepared the TCRbeta library with unique molecular identifiers. TCRdb recomputed calls from the PCR reads with MiXCR, one row per CDR3 protein. The repertoire holds some 600,000 distinct CDR3 sequences, 16% seen once, with about 1.1% in the top ten. The sample here was PBMCs from the stem cell graft donor, taken from the stem cell graft. These TCRs come from a human donor who donated a stem cell graft to a child with acute myeloid leukemia.

This clonotype was seen a few times. A read error may produce the germline difference seen at one junction end. The V call is TRBV12-3 or TRBV12-4, the J call TRBJ1-5; a possible D gene is TRBD1 (5 bases). CDR3 length: 13 residues. Here the CDR3 DNA reads TGTGCCAGCAGTTTGGGGGGTAATCGGCCCCAGCATTTT. Translation: CASSLGGNRPQHF.

V and J are TRBV12-3 or TRBV12-4 and TRBJ2-2, with 7 bases matching TRBD1. This CDR3 contains 15 residues. V lost 6 bases, J lost 6 bases, and 10 bases stayed unmatched. Written as DNA, the CDR3 is TGTGCCAGCAGCCACGCAGACAGGGTAGCCGGGGAGCTGTTTTTT. Protein product: CASSHADRVAGELFF.

V usage is TRBV6-1 and J usage is TRBJ2-7, with D perhaps matching TRBD2 (5 bases). The CDR3 runs to 14 residues. Germline V CDR1 and CDR2: MNHNS, SASEGT. Trimming cost V 2 bases and J 0 bases, with 8 bases left between them. The CDR3: CASSENGISYEQYF. CDR3 DNA sequence: TGTGCCAGCAGTGAAAACGGGATCTCCTACGAGCAGTACTTC.

This sequence joins TRBV12-5 and TRBJ2-1; D uncertain. V was shortened by 1 base and J by 10 bases, with 14 bases between the two germline ends. The CDR3 loop spans 14 amino acids. Germline assignment: CDR1 LGHNT and CDR2 FRNRAP. CDR3 protein: CASGLAPQVGEQFF. The DNA of the CDR3 is TGTGCTAGTGGTTTGGCCCCGCAGGTTGGCGAGCAGTTCTTC. Filled out from reference TRBV12-5 and TRBJ2-1, the complete variable domain reads DARVTQTPRHKVTEMGQEVTMRCQPILGHNTVFWYRQTMMQGLELLAYFRNRAPLDDSGMPKDRFSAEMPDATLATLKIQPSEPRDSAVYFCASGLAPQVGEQFFGPGTRLTVL.

V and J are TRBV5-1 and TRBJ1-2, with TRBD1 matching over 7 bases. V lost 4 bases to trimming and J lost 8 bases; unmatched junction nucleotides: 14. The V gene's germline CDR1 is SGHRS and CDR2 YFSETQ. CDR3 length: 15 residues. Written as DNA, the CDR3 is TGCGCCAGCAGCCCCGGCACGACAGGGAGTGAAGGCTACACCTTC. Residues: CASSPGTTGSEGYTF.

This clonotype was recorded a few times. The chain couples TRBV6-1 to TRBJ2-3; no reliable D call. CDR1 and CDR2 from the germline V gene are MNHNS and SASEGT. Trimming cost V 3 bases and J 4 bases, with 11 bases left between them. The CDR3 is 14 amino acids. Written as DNA, the CDR3 is TGTGCCAGCAGTGAGCCCCTCACGGCAGATACGCAGTATTTT. This gives the protein CASSEPLTADTQYF.

This clonotype was detected many times. This chain connects TRBV12-3 or TRBV12-4 to TRBJ2-1; tentative D call: TRBD2 (6 bases). The CDR3 extends over 14 amino acids. V dropped 5 bases and J dropped 7 bases, with 15 bases sitting between them. The CDR3 sequence is CASSRTGTLNEQFF. CDR3 bases: TGTGCCAGCAGTCGAACCGGGACTCTGAATGAGCAGTTCTTC.

This clonotype was recorded at least ten times. This chain links TRBV6-6 with TRBJ1-2, with D perhaps TRBD1 (5 bases). V was cut by 10 bases and J by 7 bases, with 16 bases left in between. The CDR3 totals 12 residues. Germline V lookup: CDR1 MNHNY, CDR2 SVGAGI (reference sequence). DNA of the CDR3: TGTGCCACCCTGGCAGGGAATCCTGGCTACACCTTC. Amino acids: CATLAGNPGYTF.

This clonotype was seen a few times. The chain uses TRBV19 and TRBJ2-1; the match to TRBD1 covers 10 bases. Per germline, CDR1 LNHDA and CDR2 SQIVND (reference sequence). With V trimmed by 4 bases and J by 4 bases, 4 bases remained unmatched. The CDR3 totals 15 residues. CDR3 protein: CASSTRTGGYNEQFF. CDR3 DNA: TGTGCCAGTAGTACCCGGACAGGGGGTTACAATGAGCAGTTCTTC.

V is TRBV4-1 and J is TRBJ2-3, with a weak D call TRBD1 (6 bases). Germline V gives CDR1 MGHRA, CDR2 YSYEKL. V gave up 3 bases and J gave up 2 bases, with 12 bases separating them. This CDR3 spans 15 amino acids. The CDR3 loop reads CASSHRGPPTDTQYF. The CDR3 coding sequence is TGCGCCAGCAGCCACAGGGGACCCCCCACAGATACGCAGTATTTT.